Following are 14 T cell receptor beta chains from one sample sequenced in a study of Ad26.COV2.S vaccination and SARS-CoV-2 variants. The sample's treatment: around 19 received Ad26.COV2.S at low or high dose, single or two shots; roughly five received placebo; per-sample allocation not given. It was on day 63 after the first vaccine or placebo injection that samples were taken. The method was immunoSEQ multiplex PCR; TCRdb's version includes in-frame clones alone and lacks a portion of them. The table lists about 320,000 clones, about 86% of them singletons, with around 2% in the top ten. Sequenced material: peripheral blood, taken in a trial of Ad26.COV2.S vaccine versus placebo. These receptors all stem from a person between 18 and 65 years old who received the Ad26.COV2.S COVID-19 vaccine or a placebo.

This rearrangement joins TRBV18 to TRBJ2-1; no firm D call. Germline lookup yields CDR1 KGHSH and CDR2 LQKENI. The ends were cut back, 2 bases at V and 0 bases at J, with 11 bases in the middle. CDR3 length equals 16 residues. The CDR3 loop reads CASSPRTRSSYNEQFF. CDR3 DNA sequence: TGTGCCAGCTCACCAAGGACGAGAAGCTCCTACAATGAGCAGTTCTTC.

The chain employs TRBV5-1 and TRBJ2-1; D is unresolved. V lost 0 bases to trimming and J lost 5 bases, with 6 bases between them. The CDR3 contains 13 residues. The V gene's germline CDR1 is SGHRS and CDR2 YFSETQ. CDR3 coding DNA: TGCGCCAGCAGCTTGGTGGGTAACAATGAGCAGTTCTTC. This encodes CASSLVGNNEQFF. Based on the CDR3 plus reference TRBV5-1 and TRBJ2-1, the full variable domain is KAGVTQTPRYLIKTRGQQVTLSCSPISGHRSVSWYQQTPGQGLQFLFEYFSETQRNKGNFPGRFSGRQFSNSRSEMNVSTLELGDSALYLCASSLVGNNEQFFGPGTRLTVL.

The chain combines TRBV29-1 with TRBJ2-7; 8 nucleotides line up with TRBD2. Germline-derived CDR1 and CDR2 are SQVTM and ANQGSEA. The CDR3 contains 16 residues. With 4 bases clipped from V and 0 bases from J, the junction kept 11 bases outside the gene matches. The CDR3 is CSVGGARGVNSYEQYF. CDR3 bases: TGCAGCGTTGGAGGGGCGCGGGGGGTCAACTCCTACGAGCAGTACTTC.

This chain links TRBV10-3 with TRBJ1-3, with unresolved D. This CDR3 has 15 amino acids. Germline V gene data show CDR1 as ENHRY and CDR2 as SYGVKD. Trimming took 2 bases from V and 0 from J, leaving 8 bases between them. The CDR3 reads CAISELEDSGNTIYF. CDR3 sequence (DNA): TGTGCCATCAGTGAGCTGGAAGACTCTGGAAACACCATATATTTT.

V usage is TRBV6-2 or TRBV6-3 and J usage is TRBJ2-7; D is possibly TRBD1 (6 bases). V was trimmed by 6 bases and J by 3 bases, leaving 18 bases between them. The CDR3 is 15 amino acids. Germline V CDR1 and CDR2: MNHEY, SVGEGT. CDR3 nucleotides: TGTGCCAGCAGCTCAACAGGGAAAATTTTCTACGAGCAGTACTTC. Its translation is CASSSTGKIFYEQYF.

This clone was picked up one time. The chain is built from TRBV7-3 and TRBJ1-1; D is ambiguous. CDR1 and CDR2 from the germline V gene are SGHTA and FQGTGA. There are 14 residues in the CDR3. Deletions cut 7 bases from V and 2 bases from J, with 14 bases between. The CDR3 coding sequence is TGTGCCAGCAAATCCGGCGCCCAAAACACTGAAGCTTTCTTT. It yields the protein CASKSGAQNTEAFF.

The chain employs TRBV30 and TRBJ1-5; no clear D. Germline CDR1 GTSNPN, CDR2 SVGIG (reference sequence). The CDR3 is 14 residues long. V was clipped by 0 bases and J by 6 bases, with 12 bases between them. DNA of the CDR3: TGTGCCTGGAGTGTTGGTCAGATCAGTCAGCCCCAGCATTTT. This gives the protein CAWSVGQISQPQHF.

About this clone: One end of the junction fails to match germline, which may point to a read error. The J gene is TRBJ2-3, the V gene TRBV10-1, with 7 positions matching TRBD1. This CDR3 is built from 15 residues. CDR1 is WNHNN and CDR2 is SYGVQD in the germline V gene (reference sequence). CDR3 in DNA: TGCGCCACCAGTCGAGCAGGGGGAGCTGAAAATACGCAGTATTTT. This codes for CATSRAGGAENTQYF.

The chain employs TRBV27 and TRBJ1-4, with a possible D match to TRBD1 (5 bases). V was shortened by 3 bases and J by 8 bases, with 16 bases between the two germline ends. Germline V gene data show CDR1 as MNHEY and CDR2 as SMNVEV (reference sequence). The CDR3 length is 15 residues. The CDR3 DNA is TGTGCCAGCAGTTTGCGCCGGGACCCGGGGGAAAAACTGTTTTTT. Its translation: CASSLRRDPGEKLFF.

The chain combines TRBV6-5 with TRBJ2-5, with TRBD2 matching 8 bases. The V gene end was trimmed by 5 bases and the J gene end by 7 bases; junction bases not matched to a gene: 6. CDR1 is MNHEY and CDR2 is SVGAGI in the germline V gene. The CDR3 is 13 amino acids. The CDR3: CASSIAGPGTQYF. In DNA, the CDR3 is TGTGCCAGCAGTATAGCGGGGCCAGGGACCCAGTACTTC.

The J gene is TRBJ1-2, the V gene TRBV5-1; D gene ambiguous. V shed 0 bases and J shed 4 bases, with 7 bases lying between them. Per germline, CDR1 SGHRS and CDR2 YFSETQ. The CDR3 is 13 amino acids. CDR3 in amino acids: CASSLGLSYGYTF. The CDR3 DNA reads as TGCGCCAGCAGCTTGGGCCTTAGCTATGGCTACACCTTC.

The genes are TRBV4-3 and TRBJ2-3; 12 nucleotides align to TRBD2. This CDR3 has 16 amino acids. After removal of 5 bases from V and 0 bases from J, the junction contained 3 bases not matched to a gene. CDR1 and CDR2 from the germline V gene are LGHNA and YSLEER. Here the CDR3 reads CASSVGLAGSTDTQYF. The CDR3 DNA reads as TGCGCCAGCAGCGTAGGACTAGCGGGGAGCACAGATACGCAGTATTTT.

The rearrangement links TRBV3-1 (or the pseudogene TRBV3-2) to TRBJ1-3; D is ambiguous. CDR1 is LGHDT, CDR2 YNNKEL, per germline (reference sequence). This CDR3 has 14 residues. Trimming removed 5 bases at V and 0 bases at J, with 8 bases between. As DNA, the CDR3 is TGTGCCAGCAGCTATACAGCCTCTGGAAACACCATATATTTT. It yields the protein CASSYTASGNTIYF.

This chain joins TRBV2 and TRBJ2-5; 8 bases map to TRBD2. Looked up from germline, CDR1 is SNHLY and CDR2 is FYNNEI. Trimming took 2 bases from V and 0 from J; bases not matched to a gene: 11. This CDR3 is 18 amino acids long. CDR3 in amino acids: CASSESISGEKYQETQYF. CDR3 bases: TGTGCCAGCAGTGAATCGATTAGCGGGGAGAAATACCAAGAGACCCAGTACTTC.